Shown below are 7 T cell receptor beta chains from a single sample sequenced in a study of cytomegalovirus exposure and HLA in healthy donors (dated by TCRdb to about 2017). Library construction relied on the immunoSEQ multiplex PCR assay. A mixture of 60 forward primers for TCR Vbeta segments and 13 reverse primers for TCR Jbeta segments was used in the multiplex PCR. Held by TCRdb, this immuneACCESS table contains in-frame sequences only and omits some clones. Under half of the omission traces to an unresolved V gene where checked; the cause of the rest is unknown. The sample includes under 200,000 clones, with 82% observed a single time. Of the sample, 9.5% to 12% is held by the ten largest clones. Sequencing was carried out using PBMCs. These receptors came from a man aged 45-65 years in good health and CMV-seropositive.

J is TRBJ2-3 and V is TRBV5-1; D perhaps matches TRBD1 (5 bases). The CDR3 is 15 residues long. Per the germline V gene, CDR1 is SGHRS and CDR2 is YFSETQ. V was trimmed by 2 bases and J by 0 bases, leaving 10 bases between them. CDR3 loop: CASSFSRASTDTQYF. CDR3 nucleotides: TGCGCCAGCAGCTTTTCCAGGGCGAGCACAGATACGCAGTATTTT. Variable domain in full (rest from reference TRBV5-1 and TRBJ2-3): KAGVTQTPRYLIKTRGQQVTLSCSPISGHRSVSWYQQTPGQGLQFLFEYFSETQRNKGNFPGRFSGRQFSNSRSEMNVSTLELGDSALYLCASSFSRASTDTQYFGPGTRLTVL.

V and J are TRBV4-2 and TRBJ1-6; 7 bases agree with TRBD1. The CDR3 spans 15 residues. The junction had 9 bases not matched to a gene; V was cut back by 4 bases and J by 9 bases. The V gene's germline CDR1 is LGHNA and CDR2 YNFKEQ. The CDR3 region has the DNA TGTGCCAGCAGCCTACGACAGGGAGAGAGTTCACCCCTCCACTTT. This codes for CASSLRQGESSPLHF.

The V gene is TRBV5-4, the J gene TRBJ2-1; TRBD1 might be the D (5 bases). Trimming took off 0 bases at V and 7 bases at J, with 14 bases between the two ends. This CDR3 has 15 amino acids. The germline V gene encodes CDR1 SGHNT and CDR2 YYREEE (reference sequence). CDR3 protein: CASSLESRVENEQFF. The CDR3 DNA reads TGTGCCAGCAGCTTGGAAAGCAGGGTTGAAAATGAGCAGTTCTTC. Complete variable domain (other parts from reference TRBV5-4 and TRBJ2-1): ETGVTQSPTHLIKTRGQQVTLRCSSQSGHNTVSWYQQALGQGPQFIFQYYREEENGRGNFPPRFSGLQFPNYSSELNVNALELDDSALYLCASSLESRVENEQFFGPGTRLTVL.

This clone was detected only once. The chain couples TRBV7-9 to TRBJ1-6; 7 bases align to TRBD1. There are 15 residues in the CDR3. Germline CDR1 reads SEHNR; CDR2 reads FQNEAQ (reference sequence). Trimming took 5 bases from V and 7 from J; bases not matched to a gene: 8. CDR3 loop: CASSPETGFNSPLHF. For the CDR3, the DNA is TGTGCCAGCAGCCCAGAGACAGGGTTCAATTCACCCCTCCACTTT.

The chain is built from TRBV10-2 and TRBJ1-2, with unresolved D. Germline V gene sequence: CDR1 WSHSY, CDR2 SAAADI. Trimming took off 3 bases at V and 4 bases at J, with 9 bases between the two ends. The CDR3 spans 13 residues. CDR3 amino acids: CASSDARGYGYTF. The DNA of the CDR3 is TGCGCCAGCAGTGACGCCCGGGGCTATGGCTACACCTTC.

In DNA form, the CDR3 reads TGTGCCAGCGGAGTAAGCTCTGGAAACACCATATATTTT. Its translation: CASGVSSGNTIYF. This chain uses TRBV19 with TRBJ1-3; no clear D. CDR3 length equals 13 residues. Trimming stripped 9 bases from V and 0 bases from J, with 9 bases between. Per germline, CDR1 LNHDA and CDR2 SQIVND (reference sequence).

The J gene is TRBJ2-1, the V gene TRBV4-3; TRBD2 might be the D (6 bases). Trimming took off 5 bases at V and 10 bases at J, with 12 bases between the two ends. The CDR3 has 12 residues. Germline loops: CDR1 LGHNA, CDR2 YSLEER. The chain's CDR3 is CASSVGGGEQFF. The DNA for the CDR3 is TGCGCCAGCAGCGTGGGGGGAGGCGAGCAGTTCTTC.